Below are 31 T cell receptor beta chains sequenced from a single sample in a study of blood T cell repertoires in COVID-19. Profiling relied on immunoSEQ multiplex PCR, and the TCRdb table lists in-frame clones only, not all of them. The table shows 430,000 or so clones, with about 90% occurring only once. The sequencing input was peripheral blood. These receptors were taken from a man in his late teens or twenties with COVID-19, enrolled during active disease.

V usage is TRBV9 and J usage is TRBJ2-5, with TRBD2 matching over 7 bases. J gave up 4 bases and V 0 bases, and 9 bases lay outside the gene matches. The germline CDR1 and CDR2 sequences are SGDLS and YYNGEE. The CDR3 has 16 amino acids. CDR3 DNA: TGTGCCAGCAGCGTAGGGGCCACGATAGCGGGAGAGACCCAGTACTTC. Amino acids: CASSVGATIAGETQYF.

The V call is TRBV6-1, the J call TRBJ1-3; possible D gene TRBD1, 6 bases. This CDR3 region has 15 residues. Per the germline V gene, CDR1 is MNHNS and CDR2 is SASEGT. V shed 2 bases and J shed 0 bases, with 8 bases lying between them. CDR3 DNA: TGTGCCAGCAGTGAAACCAGGGGCTCTGGAAACACCATATATTTT. Its protein product is CASSETRGSGNTIYF.

The chain employs TRBV5-6 and TRBJ2-7; TRBD2 matches 13 bases. Germline loops: CDR1 SGHDT, CDR2 YYEEEE. The CDR3 contains 15 residues. V lost 4 bases and J lost 3; bases outside the gene matches: 4. The CDR3 is CASSTGTSGNYEQYF. The CDR3 bases are TGTGCCAGCAGCACCGGGACTAGCGGGAACTACGAGCAGTACTTC.

The rearrangement uses TRBV5-4 and TRBJ2-1; 8 bases are shared with TRBD2. This CDR3 is 15 amino acids long. Germline values: CDR1 SGHNT, CDR2 YYREEE (reference sequence). Trimming cost V 4 bases and J 5 bases; bases outside gene matches: 8. CDR3 loop: CASSRGGSPDNEQFF. The CDR3, as DNA: TGTGCCAGCAGCCGGGGGGGCTCTCCCGACAATGAGCAGTTCTTC.

This sequence joins TRBV5-6 and TRBJ1-4, with D unresolved. V was trimmed by 2 bases and J by 11 bases, leaving 13 bases between them. Germline CDR1 SGHDT, CDR2 YYEEEE. The CDR3 consists of 13 residues. CDR3 nucleotides: TGTGCCAGCAGCTTTGGTAGTGGGAGGAAACTGTTTTTT. Protein: CASSFGSGRKLFF.

The rearrangement links TRBV7-9 to TRBJ1-1, with D uncertain. Trimming cost V 5 bases and J 10 bases, with 20 bases left between them. Per the germline V gene, CDR1 is SEHNR and CDR2 is FQNEAQ (reference sequence). The CDR3 covers 14 residues. The CDR3 loop is CASSTQRTEGVAFF. CDR3 coding DNA: TGTGCCAGCAGCACACAGAGAACAGAAGGCGTAGCTTTCTTT.

V gene TRBV25-1 combines with J gene TRBJ2-5, with 10 bases fitting TRBD2. Germline assignment: CDR1 MGHDK and CDR2 SYGVNS. Trimming cost V 11 bases and J 4 bases; bases outside gene matches: 7. This CDR3 has 13 amino acids. The CDR3 protein is CAAGLAGAETQYF. The CDR3 DNA reads TGTGCCGCTGGGCTAGCGGGAGCAGAGACCCAGTACTTC. Full variable domain (outside the CDR3, taken from reference TRBV25-1 and TRBJ2-5): EADIYQTPRYLVIGTGKKITLECSQTMGHDKMYWYQQDPGMELHLIHYSYGVNSTEKGDLSSESTVSRIRTEHFPLTLESARPSHTSQYLCAAGLAGAETQYFGPGTRLLVL.

This sequence joins TRBV6-5 and TRBJ2-7, with D maybe TRBD1 (6 bases). V shed 6 bases and J shed 1 base, with 13 bases lying between them. The CDR3 consists of 14 residues. Germline V lookup: CDR1 MNHEY, CDR2 SVGAGI. The CDR3 DNA is TGTGCCAGCAGCGGGGCAGGGGTATCCTACGAGCAGTACTTC. As protein: CASSGAGVSYEQYF.

The chain recombines TRBV19 with TRBJ1-1, with 8 positions matching TRBD1. Germline CDR1 LNHDA, CDR2 SQIVND (reference sequence). The trim removed 2 bases at V and 5 bases at J, leaving 13 bases unmatched. The CDR3 is 17 residues long. CDR3 loop: CASSIFGRGLVETEAFF. DNA for the CDR3: TGTGCCAGTAGTATATTCGGCAGGGGGCTAGTAGAAACTGAAGCTTTCTTT.

With regard to this clone: Germline is not matched at one junction end, which may reflect a read error. The chain is built from TRBV7-2 and TRBJ2-5; D gene unclear. This CDR3 is 13 amino acids long. Germline lookup yields CDR1 SGHTA and CDR2 FQGNSA. The CDR3 nucleotides are TGTGCCAGCAGCGTGACGTCAGGTGCCGTCCCCAACTTC. Translated, it gives CASSVTSGAVPNF.

The rearrangement joins TRBV7-3 to TRBJ2-2; no clear D. Looked up from germline, CDR1 is SGHTA and CDR2 is FQGTGA. Trimming shortened V by 5 bases and J by 6 bases, and 7 bases separated the two germline ends. The CDR3 runs 12 residues. The CDR3 nucleotides are TGTGCCAGCAGCCTATCGCCCGGGGAGCTGTTTTTT. This gives the protein CASSLSPGELFF.

This clone is a singleton in its sample. J is TRBJ2-7 and V is TRBV3-1 (or the pseudogene TRBV3-2); 9 positions agree with TRBD2. After removal of 0 bases from V and 9 bases from J, the junction contained 9 bases not matched to a gene. CDR1 is LGHDT and CDR2 is YNNKEL in the germline V gene (reference sequence). The CDR3 loop spans 15 amino acids. This CDR3 is CASSQDALAGSGQYF. CDR3 coding DNA: TGTGCCAGCAGCCAAGATGCACTAGCGGGCTCCGGGCAGTACTTC.

The chain is built from TRBV6-5 and TRBJ2-1, with TRBD2 matching 7 bases. Germline CDR1 is MNHEY and CDR2 is SVGAGI. V was clipped by 6 bases and J by 7 bases; unmatched bases: 12. This CDR3 has 15 residues. In DNA form, the CDR3 reads TGTGCCAGCAGCCAACCCCCCGGGAGGAGGAATGAGCAGTTCTTC. Protein product: CASSQPPGRRNEQFF.

The J gene is TRBJ2-6, the V gene TRBV4-1; TRBD1 matches 9 bases. Germline CDR1 is MGHRA and CDR2 is YSYEKL. The CDR3 contains 17 residues. V shed 3 bases and J 1 base; nucleotides not matched to a gene: 4. The DNA of the CDR3 is TGCGCCAGCAGCCAGGCGACAGGGGGGTCTGGGGCCAACGTCCTGACTTTC. As protein: CASSQATGGSGANVLTF.

The chain employs TRBV2 and TRBJ2-1; 10 nucleotides match TRBD1. Germline V CDR1 and CDR2: SNHLY, FYNNEI. The CDR3 loop spans 14 amino acids. J gave up 9 bases and V 7 bases, and 9 bases lay outside the gene matches. CDR3 region: CASTEGTGAIEQFF. For the CDR3, the DNA is TGTGCCAGCACCGAAGGGACAGGGGCGATTGAGCAGTTCTTC.

This chain joins TRBV11-3 and TRBJ2-1, with D possibly being TRBD1 (6 bases). CDR3 length equals 16 residues. Trimming left V 5 bases short and J 3 bases short, with 17 bases between. Germline values: CDR1 SGHNT, CDR2 YENEEA. CDR3 in amino acids: CASSARQALGYNEQFF. CDR3 DNA sequence: TGTGCCAGCAGCGCGCGACAGGCCCTGGGCTACAATGAGCAGTTCTTC.

J is TRBJ1-6 and V is TRBV5-1; 11 bases agree with TRBD1. The CDR3 contains 15 residues. CDR1 SGHRS and CDR2 YFSETQ come from the germline V gene. V lost 4 bases and J lost 6; bases outside the gene matches: 3. The CDR3: CASSPGTGGNSPLHF. The CDR3 DNA is TGCGCCAGCAGCCCTGGGACAGGGGGTAATTCACCCCTCCACTTT. Full variable domain (remainder filled in from reference TRBV5-1 and TRBJ1-6): KAGVTQTPRYLIKTRGQQVTLSCSPISGHRSVSWYQQTPGQGLQFLFEYFSETQRNKGNFPGRFSGRQFSNSRSEMNVSTLELGDSALYLCASSPGTGGNSPLHFGNGTRLTVT.

This sequence joins TRBV27 and TRBJ2-5, with a possible D match to TRBD1 (5 bases). Trimming took off 2 bases at V and 5 bases at J, with 18 bases between the two ends. The germline gives CDR1 MNHEY, CDR2 SMNVEV (reference sequence). CDR3 length: 16 residues. The CDR3 is CASSLRPSGIGETQYF. CDR3 nucleotide sequence: TGTGCCAGCAGTTTACGCCCCTCAGGGATTGGGGAGACCCAGTACTTC.

CDR3 nucleotides: TGCGCCAGCAGCCGCCTACAGGGAGTATATGGCTACACCTTC. This encodes CASSRLQGVYGYTF. The chain recombines TRBV4-1 with TRBJ1-2; D may be TRBD1 (6 bases). Trimming took off 4 bases at V and 5 bases at J, with 14 bases between the two ends. The length of the CDR3 is 14 residues. Germline CDR1 and CDR2: MGHRA and YSYEKL.

The chain links TRBV6-5 to TRBJ2-1; possible D gene TRBD2, 6 bases. The CDR3 extends over 14 amino acids. Germline-derived CDR1 and CDR2 are MNHEY and SVGAGI. V shed 2 bases and J shed 7 bases, with 12 bases lying between them. CDR3 sequence: CASSYSWRGNEQFF. Written as DNA, the CDR3 is TGTGCCAGCAGTTACAGCTGGAGGGGAAATGAGCAGTTCTTC.

The rearrangement links TRBV19 to TRBJ1-4; weak D call: TRBD1 (5 bases). V was clipped by 6 bases and J by 3 bases, with 8 bases between them. CDR1 and CDR2 from the germline V gene are LNHDA and SQIVND (reference sequence). The CDR3 loop spans 13 amino acids. CDR3 sequence: CASRGQANEKLFF. The CDR3 DNA reads as TGTGCCAGTAGGGGGCAGGCTAATGAAAAACTGTTTTTT.

The rearrangement links TRBV5-4 to TRBJ2-4; no clear D gene. V shed 0 bases and J shed 0 bases, with 7 bases lying between them. The CDR3 totals 15 residues. Germline CDR1 and CDR2: SGHNT and YYREEE (reference sequence). The CDR3 sequence is CASSLGRPAKNIQYF. The CDR3 bases are TGTGCCAGCAGCTTGGGCAGGCCAGCCAAAAACATTCAGTACTTC. Full variable domain (remainder filled in from reference TRBV5-4 and TRBJ2-4): ETGVTQSPTHLIKTRGQQVTLRCSSQSGHNTVSWYQQALGQGPQFIFQYYREEENGRGNFPPRFSGLQFPNYSSELNVNALELDDSALYLCASSLGRPAKNIQYFGAGTRLSVL.

The V call is TRBV7-8, the J call TRBJ1-1, with a possible D match to TRBD1 (6 bases). The CDR3 sequence is 12 residues long. Germline V gene data show CDR1 as SGHVS and CDR2 as FQNEAQ. V was shortened by 1 base and J by 11 bases, with 11 bases between the two germline ends. The CDR3 loop is CASSLVGAAAFF. CDR3 bases: TGTGCCAGCAGCTTAGTGGGGGCGGCTGCTTTCTTT.

Comment on this clone: This may come from a read error, since a much larger clone is one base off. This chain joins TRBV7-9 and TRBJ1-1; D is perhaps TRBD1 (5 bases). V gave up 6 bases and J gave up 1 base, with 9 bases separating them. The CDR3 extends over 13 amino acids. The germline V gene encodes CDR1 SEHNR and CDR2 FQNEAQ (reference sequence). CDR3 nucleotides: TGTGCCAGCAGTTCGGGGGGGAACACTGAAGCTTTCTTT. This sequence encodes CASSSGGNTEAFF. The entire variable domain, with the rest obtained from reference TRBV7-9 and TRBJ1-1, is as follows: DTGVSQNPRHKITKRGQNVTFRCDPISEHNRLYWYRQTLGQGPEFLTYFQNEAQLEKSRLLSDRFSAERPKGSFSTLEIQRTEQGDSAMYLCASSSGGNTEAFFGQGTRLTVV.

The rearrangement uses TRBV29-1 and TRBJ1-5; D remains unclear. Germline CDR1 is SQVTM and CDR2 is ANQGSEA. V was trimmed by 7 bases and J by 3 bases, leaving 19 bases between them. This CDR3 is built from 15 residues. CDR3 bases: TGCAGCGATACCCCCCGGGGTTTTGACAATCAGCCCCAGCATTTT. It specifies CSDTPRGFDNQPQHF.

This chain connects TRBV18 to TRBJ1-2; TRBD1 matches at 7 bases. Trimming cost V 0 bases and J 2 bases; bases outside gene matches: 6. The CDR3 extends over 16 amino acids. Germline loops: CDR1 KGHSH, CDR2 LQKENI. CDR3 region: CASSPPGTELNYGYTF. CDR3 bases: TGTGCCAGCTCACCACCCGGGACAGAGCTAAACTATGGCTACACCTTC.

V gene TRBV19 combines with J gene TRBJ1-5, with TRBD1 identical over 8 bases. The CDR3 sequence is 17 residues long. J lost 6 bases, V lost 5 bases, and 15 bases had no gene match. From germline, CDR1 is LNHDA and CDR2 SQIVND (reference sequence). CDR3 nucleotide sequence: TGTGCCAGTAGTCCCGGACAGGGTATTTTGCTGAGTCAGCCCCAGCATTTT. Translated, it gives CASSPGQGILLSQPQHF.

This sequence joins TRBV7-9 and TRBJ2-5; 13 nucleotides line up with TRBD2. This CDR3 region has 15 residues. Germline V gene lookup returns CDR1 SEHNR and CDR2 FQNEAQ (reference sequence). The junction had 4 bases not matched to a gene; V was cut back by 4 bases and J by 5 bases. The CDR3 loop is CASSSLAGGPETQYF. CDR3 bases: TGTGCCAGCAGCTCACTAGCGGGGGGGCCTGAGACCCAGTACTTC. Together with reference TRBV7-9 and TRBJ2-5, the CDR3 gives the full variable domain: DTGVSQNPRHKITKRGQNVTFRCDPISEHNRLYWYRQTLGQGPEFLTYFQNEAQLEKSRLLSDRFSAERPKGSFSTLEIQRTEQGDSAMYLCASSSLAGGPETQYFGPGTRLLVL.

This chain uses TRBV6-1 with TRBJ2-4, with a weak D call TRBD2 (6 bases). CDR3 length equals 17 residues. Germline V CDR1 and CDR2: MNHNS, SASEGT. With 2 bases removed from V and 6 bases from J, the gap between germline ends came to 20 bases. CDR3 coding DNA: TGTGCCAGCAGTGAACTAGGGAAAGCGGGTCTGAGAAACATTCAGTACTTC. Amino acids: CASSELGKAGLRNIQYF.

The V gene is TRBV6-1, the J gene TRBJ1-2; TRBD1 aligns across 9 bases. This CDR3 comprises 15 residues. Germline V lookup: CDR1 MNHNS, CDR2 SASEGT. V lost 1 base and J lost 8; bases outside the gene matches: 8. The CDR3 bases are TGTGCCAGCAGTGAAGGGGGGACAGGGAATCGCGGCTACACCTTC. Translated: CASSEGGTGNRGYTF.

J is TRBJ1-2 and V is TRBV6-1; D not certain. Germline V gene sequence: CDR1 MNHNS, CDR2 SASEGT. There are 16 residues in the CDR3. Trimming cost V 0 bases and J 4 bases, with 15 bases left between them. CDR3 amino acids: CASSEAHGEAGYGYTF. The CDR3 nucleotides read TGTGCCAGCAGTGAAGCGCATGGCGAGGCCGGCTATGGCTACACCTTC.